The 24 T cell receptor beta chains presented below share a single source sample, sequenced in a study of CD8+ T cells in alopecia areata. Extracted from the samples, RNA was reverse transcribed into cDNA to serve as the sequencing template. Sequencing used immunoSEQ multiplex PCR; TCRdb keeps in-frame clones, though not all of them. The sample includes about 210,000 clones, less than 45% of them seen just once. As to treatment: oral pan-JAK inhibitor, 5-10 mg twice daily. The sequences come from CD4+ T cells sorted from blood, collected at approximately week 36, from a patient treated with tofacitinib. These receptor sequences come from a human donor with alopecia areata.

This clone was picked up a small number of times. This chain joins TRBV11-1 and TRBJ2-5; D gene uncertain. The germline V gene encodes CDR1 SGHAT and CDR2 FQDESV (reference sequence). The CDR3 is 14 amino acids. Trimming took 7 bases from V and 3 from J, leaving 15 bases between them. For the CDR3, the DNA is TGTGCCAGCACCAAAGACAACTATAAAGAGACCCAGTACTTC. Residues: CASTKDNYKETQYF.

V and J are TRBV9 and TRBJ2-1, with D maybe TRBD2 (5 bases). Germline loops: CDR1 SGDLS, CDR2 YYNGEE. V was pared by 4 bases and J by 7 bases, with 15 bases between. The CDR3 loop spans 14 amino acids. In DNA form, the CDR3 reads TGTGCCAGCAGCCCGCCGGGGAGCCTGAATGAGCAGTTCTTC. It is translated as CASSPPGSLNEQFF.

J is TRBJ1-2 and V is TRBV7-8; D unresolved. The CDR3 spans 16 residues. CDR1 is SGHVS, CDR2 FQNEAQ, per germline. The V gene lost 1 base and the J gene lost 2 bases, with 14 bases spanning the gap. The CDR3 spells CASSLVLGRLNYGYTF. In DNA form, the CDR3 reads TGTGCCAGCAGCTTAGTTCTGGGCAGATTAAACTATGGCTACACCTTC.

This clone appeared a few times. The rearrangement joins TRBV30 to TRBJ2-7; D gene ambiguous. The germline gives CDR1 GTSNPN, CDR2 SVGIG (reference sequence). This CDR3 spans 11 amino acids. Trimming removed 5 bases at V and 6 bases at J, with 11 bases between. CDR3 DNA sequence: TGTGCCTGGGCCACCCGGGTCGAGCAGTACTTC. Translating gives CAWATRVEQYF. The whole variable domain, remainder taken from reference TRBV30 and TRBJ2-7, is SQTIHQWPATLVQPVGSPLSLECTVEGTSNPNLYWYRQAAGRGLQLLFYSVGIGQISSEVPQNLSASRPQDRQFILSSKKLLLSDSGFYLCAWATRVEQYFGPGTRLTVT.

The V call is TRBV7-2, the J call TRBJ2-4; 9 bases fit TRBD1. CDR1 SGHTA and CDR2 FQGNSA come from the germline V gene. V lost 5 bases, J lost 8 bases, and 4 bases stayed unmatched. The CDR3 contains 13 residues. The CDR3 DNA sequence: TGTGCCAGCAGCCTGGACAGGGGTGACATTCAGTACTTC. This encodes CASSLDRGDIQYF.

This clone showed up just a few times. The V gene is TRBV30, the J gene TRBJ1-1, with no clear D. The length of the CDR3 is 14 residues. Germline lookup yields CDR1 GTSNPN and CDR2 SVGIG (reference sequence). The germline V and J ends were trimmed by 0 bases and 3 bases, with 11 bases remaining between them. CDR3 DNA sequence: TGTGCCTGGAGTGTATCCAGGATCTACACTGAAGCTTTCTTT. It codes for CAWSVSRIYTEAFF.

The genes are TRBV5-1 and TRBJ2-3; 12 nucleotides match TRBD2. Germline-derived CDR1 and CDR2 are SGHRS and YFSETQ. The CDR3 is made up of 17 amino acids. V gave up 4 bases and J gave up 2 bases; unmatched junction bases: 8. As DNA, the CDR3 is TGCGCCAGCAGCGCCGGGGGGACTAGCGGGCCCACAGATACGCAGTATTTT. It yields the protein CASSAGGTSGPTDTQYF.

This clone is a singleton in its sample. The chain is built from TRBV18 and TRBJ2-7; unclear D gene. Germline V gene lookup returns CDR1 KGHSH and CDR2 LQKENI. The CDR3 totals 15 residues. With 3 bases removed from V and 2 bases from J, the gap between germline ends came to 14 bases. CDR3 protein: CASSPLFQTTYEQYF. The CDR3 DNA reads as TGTGCCAGCTCACCCCTGTTCCAAACAACCTACGAGCAGTACTTC.

The chain employs TRBV29-1 and TRBJ2-7; perhaps TRBD1 as D (6 bases). The CDR3 is 12 amino acids. The ends were cut back, 7 bases at V and 4 bases at J, with 14 bases in the middle. Germline loops: CDR1 SQVTM, CDR2 ANQGSEA. The CDR3 sequence is CSAVDSIYEQYF. Written as DNA, the CDR3 is TGCAGCGCCGTGGACAGCATATACGAGCAGTACTTC.

The V call is TRBV7-8, the J call TRBJ2-3, with 8 positions matching TRBD2. The CDR3 runs to 12 residues. Germline V gene sequence: CDR1 SGHVS, CDR2 FQNEAQ. Losses at the gene ends were 4 bases for V and 14 bases for J; bases not matched to a gene: 8. The CDR3 loop reads CASSSTGGAAYF. For the CDR3, the DNA is TGTGCCAGCAGCTCTACGGGAGGGGCTGCGTATTTT.

Concerning this clone: An end of the junction does not agree with germline; a read error may underlie this. This chain connects TRBV4-3 to TRBJ2-1, with 8 bases aligning to TRBD2. The CDR3 runs to 15 residues. Germline assignment: CDR1 LGHNA and CDR2 YSLEER. Here the CDR3 reads CASSPSGSLGNEQFF. The CDR3 coding sequence is TGCGCCAGCAGCCCCAGCGGGAGTTTAGGAAATGAACAGTTCTTC.

The chain employs TRBV29-1 and TRBJ1-1; D is undetermined. This CDR3 spans 12 amino acids. CDR1 is SQVTM, CDR2 ANQGSEA, per germline. Trimming removed 6 bases at V and 4 bases at J, with 12 bases between. CDR3 DNA: TGCAGCGTAAGGGTAGGCCCCACTGAAGCTTTCTTT. Amino acids: CSVRVGPTEAFF. Complete variable domain (other parts from reference TRBV29-1 and TRBJ1-1): SAVISQKPSRDICQRGTSLTIQCQVDSQVTMMFWYRQQPGQSLTLIATANQGSEATYESGFVIDKFPISRPNLTFSTLTVSNMSPEDSSIYLCSVRVGPTEAFFGQGTRLTVV.

This chain uses TRBV10-3 with TRBJ2-2, with 9 bases fitting TRBD2. Germline V lookup: CDR1 ENHRY, CDR2 SYGVKD. The CDR3 contains 18 residues. J was trimmed by 0 bases and V by 3 bases; bases with no gene match: 8. The CDR3 sequence: CAISEPRIAGANTGELFF. The DNA of the CDR3 is TGTGCCATCAGTGAACCCAGAATAGCGGGAGCGAACACCGGGGAGCTGTTTTTT.

The table lists this clone with a few counts. The DNA of the CDR3 is TGCGCCAGCAGTTCGAAGGCGGGGGCCGGTGGCTACACCTTC. It is translated as CASSSKAGAGGYTF. The chain employs TRBV5-1 and TRBJ1-2, with D maybe TRBD1 (6 bases). CDR1 SGHRS and CDR2 YFSETQ come from the germline V gene. V lost 5 bases to trimming and J lost 7 bases, with 18 bases between them. This CDR3 is built from 14 residues. The full variable domain, with the rest looked up from reference TRBV5-1 and TRBJ1-2, is KAGVTQTPRYLIKTRGQQVTLSCSPISGHRSVSWYQQTPGQGLQFLFEYFSETQRNKGNFPGRFSGRQFSNSRSEMNVSTLELGDSALYLCASSSKAGAGGYTFGSGTRLTVV.

This clone was observed a handful of times. The chain carries TRBV5-4 and TRBJ2-1; no definite D call. The V and J ends lost 2 bases and 5 bases respectively, with 14 bases between them. CDR1 is SGHNT, CDR2 YYREEE, per germline (reference sequence). The CDR3 sequence is 15 residues long. The CDR3 is CASSLLLPGHNEQFF. For the CDR3, the DNA is TGTGCCAGCAGCTTACTCCTCCCTGGACACAATGAGCAGTTCTTC.

This clone was detected only a few times. This chain connects TRBV6-1 to TRBJ2-7, with TRBD1 as a possible D gene (6 bases). The germline V and J ends were trimmed by 5 bases and 3 bases, with 8 bases remaining between them. The CDR3 runs to 12 residues. Germline lookup yields CDR1 MNHNS and CDR2 SASEGT. CDR3 nucleotide sequence: TGTGCCAGCAGTAAAGGGGGCTACGAGCAGTACTTC. This codes for CASSKGGYEQYF.

This clone was seen a handful of times. The chain employs TRBV7-9 and TRBJ2-5; 9 bases align to TRBD1. The J segment lost 6 bases and the V segment lost 5 bases, leaving 16 bases of the junction unmatched. Germline assignment: CDR1 SEHNR and CDR2 FQNEAQ (reference sequence). The CDR3 length is 17 residues. This CDR3 reads CASSPRPRTGEHKTQYF. CDR3 sequence (DNA): TGTGCCAGCAGCCCTCGGCCCCGGACAGGGGAGCATAAGACCCAGTACTTC.

This clone was detected only a few times. The rearrangement links TRBV15 to TRBJ2-3; weak D call: TRBD2 (5 bases). Germline CDR1 is LNHNV and CDR2 is YYDKDF (reference sequence). The CDR3 consists of 15 residues. Trimming took 3 bases from V and 5 from J, leaving 15 bases between them. Written as DNA, the CDR3 is TGTGCCACCAGCAGGTCAGGCACCGCGGGAGATACGCAGTATTTT. Its protein product is CATSRSGTAGDTQYF.

The genes are TRBV4-2 and TRBJ2-7, with 13 bases matching TRBD2. There are 16 residues in the CDR3. With V trimmed by 2 bases and J by 2 bases, 3 bases remained unmatched. CDR1 LGHNA and CDR2 YNFKEQ come from the germline V gene. DNA of the CDR3: TGTGCCAGCAGCCAATTTGGGACTAGCGGGACCTACGAGCAGTACTTC. It encodes CASSQFGTSGTYEQYF.

This clone was counted only a few times. The chain's CDR3 is CASSEGLAGDDYEQYF. CDR3 DNA: TGTGCCAGCAGCGAGGGACTAGCGGGAGACGATTACGAGCAGTACTTC. The chain employs TRBV2 and TRBJ2-7; 14 bases line up with TRBD2. The CDR3 length is 16 residues. After removal of 6 bases from V and 4 bases from J, the junction contained 8 bases not matched to a gene. CDR1 is SNHLY and CDR2 is FYNNEI in the germline V gene.

This CDR3 is CASSLGDQPHQYF. Here the CDR3 DNA reads TGCGCCAGCAGCTTGGGGGACCAACCTCATCAGTACTTC. The V and J genes are TRBV5-1 and TRBJ2-7, with D perhaps matching TRBD1 or TRBD2 (5 bases each). From germline, CDR1 is SGHRS and CDR2 YFSETQ. V dropped 0 bases and J dropped 10 bases, with 14 bases sitting between them. The length of the CDR3 is 13 residues.

This clone was recorded once. In DNA, the CDR3 is TGTGCCAGCAGTCCGGGGAACTATGGCTACACCTTC. It codes for CASSPGNYGYTF. V is TRBV6-6 and J is TRBJ1-2; unclear D gene. Germline CDR1 reads MNHNY; CDR2 reads SVGAGI (reference sequence). Trimming left V 5 bases short and J 2 bases short, with 6 bases between. The CDR3 spans 12 residues.

In its sample, this clone was seen a few times. V and J are TRBV6-5 and TRBJ2-7; 8 bases are shared with TRBD2. V shed 6 bases and J 5 bases; nucleotides not matched to a gene: 12. The CDR3 length is 15 residues. Germline V gene data show CDR1 as MNHEY and CDR2 as SVGAGI. The CDR3 DNA follows: TGTGCCAGCAGGGTGACGGGACTAGGACGCGACGAGCAGTACTTC. Encoded protein: CASRVTGLGRDEQYF.

In this sample, this clone turned up many times. The chain has TRBV14 and TRBJ1-2; no definite D call. The CDR3 runs 11 residues. V was pared by 0 bases and J by 7 bases, with 3 bases between. CDR1 is SGHDN, CDR2 FVKESK, per germline. The CDR3, as DNA: TGTGCCAGCAGCCAAGATCGTGGCTACACCTTC. It translates to CASSQDRGYTF.